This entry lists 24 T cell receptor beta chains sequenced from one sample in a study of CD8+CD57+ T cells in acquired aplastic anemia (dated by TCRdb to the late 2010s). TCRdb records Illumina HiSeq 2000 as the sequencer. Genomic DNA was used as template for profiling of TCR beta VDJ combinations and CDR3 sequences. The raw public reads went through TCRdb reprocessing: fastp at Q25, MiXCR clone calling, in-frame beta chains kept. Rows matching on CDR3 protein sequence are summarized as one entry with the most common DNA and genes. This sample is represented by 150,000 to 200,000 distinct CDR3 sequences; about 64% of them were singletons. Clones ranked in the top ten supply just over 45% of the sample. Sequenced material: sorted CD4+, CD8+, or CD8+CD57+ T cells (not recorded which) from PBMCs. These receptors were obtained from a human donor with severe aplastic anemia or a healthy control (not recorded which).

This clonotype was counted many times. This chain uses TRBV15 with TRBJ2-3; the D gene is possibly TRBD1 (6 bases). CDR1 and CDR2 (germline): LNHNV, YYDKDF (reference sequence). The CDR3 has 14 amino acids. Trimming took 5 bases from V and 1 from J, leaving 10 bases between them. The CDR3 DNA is TGTGCCACCAGCCAGGCAGGGGGCACAGATACGCAGTATTTT. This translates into CATSQAGGTDTQYF.

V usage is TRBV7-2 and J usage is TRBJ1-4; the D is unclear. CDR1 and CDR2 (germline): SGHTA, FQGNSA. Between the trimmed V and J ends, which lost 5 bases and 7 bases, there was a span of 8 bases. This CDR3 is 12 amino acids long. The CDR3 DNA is TGTGCCAGCAGCCCAACCACTGAAAAACTGTTTTTT. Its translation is CASSPTTEKLFF. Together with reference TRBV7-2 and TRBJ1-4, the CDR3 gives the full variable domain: GAGVSQSPSNKVTEKGKDVELRCDPISGHTALYWYRQSLGQGLEFLIYFQGNSAPDKSGLPSDRFSAERTGGSVSTLTIQRTQQEDSAVYLCASSPTTEKLFFGSGTQLSVL.

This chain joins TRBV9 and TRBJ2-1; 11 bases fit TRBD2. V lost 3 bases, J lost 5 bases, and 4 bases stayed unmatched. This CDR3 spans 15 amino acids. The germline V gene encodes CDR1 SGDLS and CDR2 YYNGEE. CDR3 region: CASSEGTSGNNEQFF. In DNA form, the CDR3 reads TGTGCCAGCAGCGAGGGGACTAGCGGTAACAATGAGCAGTTCTTC. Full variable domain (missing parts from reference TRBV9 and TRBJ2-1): DSGVTQTPKHLITATGQRVTLRCSPRSGDLSVYWYQQSLDQGLQFLIQYYNGEERAKGNILERFSAQQFPDLHSELNLSSLELGDSALYFCASSEGTSGNNEQFFGPGTRLTVL.

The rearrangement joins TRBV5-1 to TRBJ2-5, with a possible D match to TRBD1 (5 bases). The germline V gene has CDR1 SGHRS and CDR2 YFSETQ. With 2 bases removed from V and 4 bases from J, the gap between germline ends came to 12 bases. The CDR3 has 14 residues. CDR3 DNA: TGCGCCAGCAGCTTCCCAGGGTGGGGAGAGACCCAGTACTTC. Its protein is CASSFPGWGETQYF.

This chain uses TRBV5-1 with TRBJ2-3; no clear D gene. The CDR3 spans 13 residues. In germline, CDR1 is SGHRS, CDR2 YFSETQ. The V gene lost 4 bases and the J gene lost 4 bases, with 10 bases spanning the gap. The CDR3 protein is CASSAKTADTQYF. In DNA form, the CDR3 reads TGCGCCAGCAGCGCCAAGACCGCAGATACGCAGTATTTT.

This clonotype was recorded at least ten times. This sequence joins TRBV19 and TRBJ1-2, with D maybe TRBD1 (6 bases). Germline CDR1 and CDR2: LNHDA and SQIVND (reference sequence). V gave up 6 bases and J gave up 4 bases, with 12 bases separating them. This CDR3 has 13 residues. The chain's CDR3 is CASSRGGSYGYTF. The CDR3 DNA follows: TGTGCCAGTAGCCGCGGGGGCAGCTATGGCTACACCTTC.

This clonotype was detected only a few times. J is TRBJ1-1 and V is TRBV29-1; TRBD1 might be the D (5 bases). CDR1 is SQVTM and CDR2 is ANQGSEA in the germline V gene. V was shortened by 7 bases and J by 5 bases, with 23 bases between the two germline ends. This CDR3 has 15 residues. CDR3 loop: CSAYSPGYLGTEAFF. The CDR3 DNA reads TGCAGCGCATACTCCCCAGGGTACCTCGGGACTGAAGCTTTCTTT. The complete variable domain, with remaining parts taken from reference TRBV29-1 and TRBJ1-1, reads SAVISQKPSRDICQRGTSLTIQCQVDSQVTMMFWYRQQPGQSLTLIATANQGSEATYESGFVIDKFPISRPNLTFSTLTVSNMSPEDSSIYLCSAYSPGYLGTEAFFGQGTRLTVV.

The CDR3 DNA is TGTGCCAGCAGCTCGGACAGAGCCTTGGGGACTGAAGCTTTCTTT. This codes for CASSSDRALGTEAFF. The V and J genes are TRBV7-8 and TRBJ1-1, with D perhaps matching TRBD1 (6 bases). This CDR3 has 15 amino acids. CDR1 and CDR2 (germline): SGHVS, FQNEAQ. The V gene lost 4 bases and the J gene lost 5 bases, with 17 bases spanning the gap.

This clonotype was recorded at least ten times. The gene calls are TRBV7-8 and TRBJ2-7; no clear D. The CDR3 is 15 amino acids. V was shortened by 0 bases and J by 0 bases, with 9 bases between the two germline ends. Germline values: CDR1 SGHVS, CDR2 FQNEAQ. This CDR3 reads CASSLARVSSYEQYF. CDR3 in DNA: TGTGCCAGCAGCTTAGCGAGAGTGAGCTCCTACGAGCAGTACTTC.

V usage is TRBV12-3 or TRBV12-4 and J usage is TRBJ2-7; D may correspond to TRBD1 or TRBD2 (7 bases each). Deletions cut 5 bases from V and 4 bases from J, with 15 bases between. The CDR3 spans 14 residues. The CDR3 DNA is TGTGCCAGCAGTGGGAGGGGGCGAACGTACGAGCAGTACTTC. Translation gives CASSGRGRTYEQYF.

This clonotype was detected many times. This CDR3 reads CASTGTGDGYTF. CDR3 bases: TGTGCCAGCACCGGGACTGGGGATGGCTACACCTTC. The V call is TRBV11-2, the J call TRBJ1-2; tentatively, D is TRBD1 (5 bases). From germline, CDR1 is SGHAT and CDR2 FQNNGV. Trimming pared 7 bases from V and 6 bases from J, leaving 12 bases between. This CDR3 region has 12 residues.

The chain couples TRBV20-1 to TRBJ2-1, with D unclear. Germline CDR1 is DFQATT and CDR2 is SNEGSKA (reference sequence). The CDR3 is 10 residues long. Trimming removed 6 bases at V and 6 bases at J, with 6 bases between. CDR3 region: CSAVVNEQFF. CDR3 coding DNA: TGCAGTGCGGTCGTCAATGAGCAGTTCTTC.

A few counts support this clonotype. CDR3 nucleotide sequence: TGTGCCAGCAGTTTGAGAACCTCTCAAGAGCAGTACTTC. This gives the protein CASSLRTSQEQYF. V gene TRBV28 combines with J gene TRBJ2-7; D is undetermined. Trimming cost V 3 bases and J 7 bases, with 13 bases left between them. Germline-derived CDR1 and CDR2 are MDHEN and SYDVKM. This CDR3 spans 13 amino acids.

This CDR3 reads CASRDTGELFF. DNA for the CDR3: TGTGCCAGCAGGGATACCGGGGAGCTGTTTTTT. The chain has TRBV12-3 or TRBV12-4 and TRBJ2-2; D is unresolved. The CDR3 has 11 residues. The V end lost 6 bases, the J end lost 5 bases, and 4 bases lay between the germline ends.

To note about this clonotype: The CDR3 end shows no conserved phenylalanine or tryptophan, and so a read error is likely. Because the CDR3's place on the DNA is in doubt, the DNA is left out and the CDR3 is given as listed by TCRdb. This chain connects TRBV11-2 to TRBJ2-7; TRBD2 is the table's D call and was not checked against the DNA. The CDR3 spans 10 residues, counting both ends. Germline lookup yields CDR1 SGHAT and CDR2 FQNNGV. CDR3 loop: CASRGTQLAG.

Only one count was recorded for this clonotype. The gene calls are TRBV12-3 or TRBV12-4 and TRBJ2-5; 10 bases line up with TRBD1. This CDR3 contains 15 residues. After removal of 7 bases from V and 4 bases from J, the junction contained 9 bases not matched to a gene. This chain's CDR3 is CASIWDRGTGETQYF. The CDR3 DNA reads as TGTGCCAGCATTTGGGACAGGGGAACGGGAGAGACCCAGTACTTC.

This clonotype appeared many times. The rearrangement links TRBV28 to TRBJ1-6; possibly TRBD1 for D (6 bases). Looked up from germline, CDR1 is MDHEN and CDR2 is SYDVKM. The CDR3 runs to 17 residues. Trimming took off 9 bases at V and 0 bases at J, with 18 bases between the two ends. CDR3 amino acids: CASLGGQMSSYNSPLHF. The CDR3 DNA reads TGTGCCAGTCTAGGGGGGCAAATGAGCTCCTATAATTCACCCCTCCACTTT.

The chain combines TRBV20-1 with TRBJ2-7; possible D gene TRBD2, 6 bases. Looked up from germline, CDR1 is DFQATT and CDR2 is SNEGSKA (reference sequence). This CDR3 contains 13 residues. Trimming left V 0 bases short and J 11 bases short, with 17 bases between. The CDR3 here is CSARDSTRPRKYF. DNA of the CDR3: TGCAGTGCTAGAGATTCGACTAGACCGCGAAAGTACTTC.

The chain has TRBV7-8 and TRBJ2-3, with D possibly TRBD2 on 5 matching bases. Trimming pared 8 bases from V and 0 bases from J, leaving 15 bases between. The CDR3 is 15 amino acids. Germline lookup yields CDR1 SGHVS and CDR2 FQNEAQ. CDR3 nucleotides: TGTGCCAGCGCTCCCGGGGAGCCTAGCACAGATACGCAGTATTTT. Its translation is CASAPGEPSTDTQYF. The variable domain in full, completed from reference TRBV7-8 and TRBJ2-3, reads GAGVSQSPRYKVAKRGQDVALRCDPISGHVSLFWYQQALGQGPEFLTYFQNEAQLDKSGLPSDRFFAERPEGSVSTLKIQRTQQEDSAVYLCASAPGEPSTDTQYFGPGTRLTVL.

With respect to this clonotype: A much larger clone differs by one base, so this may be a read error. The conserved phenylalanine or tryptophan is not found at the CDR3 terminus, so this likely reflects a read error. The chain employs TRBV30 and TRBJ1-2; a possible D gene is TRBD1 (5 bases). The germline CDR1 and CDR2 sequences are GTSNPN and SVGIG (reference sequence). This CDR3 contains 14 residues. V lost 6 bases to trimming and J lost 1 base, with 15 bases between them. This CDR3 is CACPGTQFNYGYTL. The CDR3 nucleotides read TGTGCCTGCCCAGGGACGCAGTTTAACTATGGCTACACCCTC.

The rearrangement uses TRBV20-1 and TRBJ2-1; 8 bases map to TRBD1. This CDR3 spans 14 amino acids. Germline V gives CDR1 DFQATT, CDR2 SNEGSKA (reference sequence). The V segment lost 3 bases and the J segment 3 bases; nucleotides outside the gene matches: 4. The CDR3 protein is CSARDRAGYNEQFF. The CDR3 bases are TGCAGTGCTAGGGACAGGGCGGGCTACAATGAGCAGTTCTTC.

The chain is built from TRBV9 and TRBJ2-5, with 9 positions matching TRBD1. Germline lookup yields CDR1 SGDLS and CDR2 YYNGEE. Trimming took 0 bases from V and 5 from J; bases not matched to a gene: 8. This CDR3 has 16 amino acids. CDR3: CASSVASQGAPETQYF. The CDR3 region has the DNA TGTGCCAGCAGCGTAGCTTCACAGGGGGCGCCGGAGACCCAGTACTTC.

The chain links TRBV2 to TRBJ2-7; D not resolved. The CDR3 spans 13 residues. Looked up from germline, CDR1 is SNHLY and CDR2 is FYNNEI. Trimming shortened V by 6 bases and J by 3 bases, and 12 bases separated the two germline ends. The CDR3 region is CASSLVHGYEQYF. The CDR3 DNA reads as TGTGCCAGCAGCTTAGTGCATGGCTACGAGCAGTACTTC. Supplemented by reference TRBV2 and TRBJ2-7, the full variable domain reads EPEVTQTPSHQVTQMGQEVILRCVPISNHLYFYWYRQILGQKVEFLVSFYNNEISEKSEIFDDQFSVERPDGSNFTLKIRSTKLEDSAMYFCASSLVHGYEQYFGPGTRLTVT.

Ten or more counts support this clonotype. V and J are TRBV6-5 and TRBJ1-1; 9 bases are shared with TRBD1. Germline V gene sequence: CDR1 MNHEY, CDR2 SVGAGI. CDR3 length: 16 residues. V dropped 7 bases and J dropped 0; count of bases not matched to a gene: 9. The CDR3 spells CASIPRDRDLNTEAFF. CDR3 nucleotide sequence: TGTGCCAGCATCCCCAGGGACAGGGATTTGAACACTGAAGCTTTCTTT.